This record covers a single TCR beta chain. In assigning cohorts, the study relied on participant-reported clinical history. Cohort 3 donors counted as recovered after two negative PCRs, clearance, or resolved symptoms. This sample stems from a study of blood T cell repertoires in COVID-19. Turning to the study itself: There were acute and convalescent COVID-19 samples, and they came from the United States, Italy and Spain. Nucleic acid was either cDNA or gDNA, and it came from T cells, B-cell-depleted T cells, or PBMCs.

There are 13 residues in the CDR3. V was trimmed by 0 bases and J by 11 bases, leaving 11 bases between them. Germline V lookup: CDR1 LGHDT, CDR2 YNNKEL (reference sequence). Clones were read by immunoSEQ multiplex PCR, and TCRdb kept only the in-frame ones, dropping some. The sample has some 97,000 clones; roughly 85% are singletons. The sample was PBMCs or T cells enriched from blood (not recorded which). The V and J genes are TRBV3-1 (or the pseudogene TRBV3-2) and TRBJ1-5; no clear D. This TCR derives from a woman aged 50 to 60 who had recovered from COVID-19. CDR3 residues: CASSQEGRGTQHF. DNA of the CDR3: TGTGCCAGCAGCCAAGAAGGGCGCGGGACCCAGCATTTT.